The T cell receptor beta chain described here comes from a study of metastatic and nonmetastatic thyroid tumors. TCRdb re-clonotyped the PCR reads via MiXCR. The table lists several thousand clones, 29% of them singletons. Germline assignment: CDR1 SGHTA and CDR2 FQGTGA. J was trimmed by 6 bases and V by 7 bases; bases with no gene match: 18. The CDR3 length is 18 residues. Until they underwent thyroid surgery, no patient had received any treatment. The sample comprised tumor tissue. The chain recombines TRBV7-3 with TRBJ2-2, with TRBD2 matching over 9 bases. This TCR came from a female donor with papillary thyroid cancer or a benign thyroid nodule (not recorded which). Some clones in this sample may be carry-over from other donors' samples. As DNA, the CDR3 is TGTGCCAGCACCCTTAGGGCGGGAGGGCCCGTAGTGTCCGGGGAGCTGTTTTTT. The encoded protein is CASTLRAGGPVVSGELFF. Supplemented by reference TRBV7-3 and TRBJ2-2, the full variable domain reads GAGVSQTPSNKVTEKGKYVELRCDPISGHTALYWYRQSLGQGPEFLIYFQGTGAADDSGLPNDRFFAVRPEGSVSTLKIQRTERGDSAVYLCASTLRAGGPVVSGELFFGEGSRLTVL.